The T cell receptor beta chain under discussion was sequenced for a study of blood T cell repertoires in COVID-19. Looking at the study overall: Sites in the United States, Italy and Spain provided acute and convalescent COVID-19 samples.

From germline, CDR1 is DFQATT and CDR2 SNEGSKA (reference sequence). Trimming removed 3 bases at V and 12 bases at J, with 8 bases between. The CDR3 contains 10 residues. Method: immunoSEQ multiplex PCR; TCRdb's copy keeps in-frame clones and lacks some. Of some 70,000 clones listed, about 88% are singletons. The sequence derives from a man aged 50 to 59 with active COVID-19. Sequenced sample: peripheral blood. V gene TRBV20-1 combines with J gene TRBJ1-4; D is undetermined. DNA of the CDR3: TGCAGTGCTAGGGAGGGCGAACTGTTTTTT. Amino acid sequence: CSAREGELFF.